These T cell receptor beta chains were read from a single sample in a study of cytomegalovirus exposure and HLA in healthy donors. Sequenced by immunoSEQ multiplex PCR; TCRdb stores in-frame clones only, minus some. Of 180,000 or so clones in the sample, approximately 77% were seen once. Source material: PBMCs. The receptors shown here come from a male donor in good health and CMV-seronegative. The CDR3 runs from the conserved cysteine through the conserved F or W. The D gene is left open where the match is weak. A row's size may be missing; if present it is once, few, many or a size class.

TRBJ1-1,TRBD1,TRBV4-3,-,TGCGCCAGCAGCCAATACAGGGGGGCTGGTATCGAAGCTTTCTTT,CASSQYRGAGIEAFF
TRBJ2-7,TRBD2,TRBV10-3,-,TGTGCCATCAGTGAGAAGGCTAGCGGATACGAGCAGTACTTC,CAISEKASGYEQYF
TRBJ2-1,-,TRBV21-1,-,TGTGCCAGCAGCAAAGGCTCTAGCGTCCGGGAAAGCTCCTACAATGAGCAGTTCTTC,CASSKGSSVRESSYNEQFF
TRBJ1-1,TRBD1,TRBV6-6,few,TGTGCCAGCAGTTCACAGGGGGCGGGAGGCACTGAAGCTTTCTTT,CASSSQGAGGTEAFF
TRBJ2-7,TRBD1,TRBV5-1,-,TGCGCCAGCAGCGCCGGCGGACAGGGCTCCTACGAGCAGTACTTC,CASSAGGQGSYEQYF
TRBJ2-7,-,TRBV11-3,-,TGTGCCAGCAGCCCGAGGCCCCGTAACGACCACGAGCAGTACTTC,CASSPRPRNDHEQYF
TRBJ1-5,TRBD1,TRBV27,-,TGTGCCAGCAGTTTCCGGACAGGAGGGGTTAGGCATTTT,CASSFRTGGVRHF
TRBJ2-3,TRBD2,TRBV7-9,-,TGTTCCAGCAGCTTACTAGCGGGGGAGCCGGGTCGCTCAGATACGCAGTATTTT,CSSSLLAGEPGRSDTQYF
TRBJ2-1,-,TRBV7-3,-,TGTGCCAGCAGCTTACGGGGTGGCGGGGATAACAATGAGCAGTTCTTC,CASSLRGGGDNNEQFF
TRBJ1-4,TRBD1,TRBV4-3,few,TGCGCCAGCAGCCAGGGACAGGGATACGAAAAACTGTTTTTT,CASSQGQGYEKLFF
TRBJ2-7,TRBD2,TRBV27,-,TGTGCCAGCAGCCGTTGGCCCGGGACTCTAATAGCGGGGGGGTCCGGCGAGCAGTACTTC,CASSRWPGTLIAGGSGEQYF
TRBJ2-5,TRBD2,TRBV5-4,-,TGTGCCAGCAGCCAAGAGGGACTAGCGGGCCAAGAGACCCAGTACTTC,CASSQEGLAGQETQYF
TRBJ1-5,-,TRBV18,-,TGTGCCAGCTCACCGAGGAAAGCTAGCAATCAGCCCCAGCATTTT,CASSPRKASNQPQHF
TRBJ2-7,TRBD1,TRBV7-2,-,TGTGCCAGCAGCCCATCTGGGGCAGGGGGTAGCGAGCAGTACTTC,CASSPSGAGGSEQYF
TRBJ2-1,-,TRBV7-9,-,TGTGCCAGCAGCTTAGGGGGGGAATCAGGGAGCAATGAGCAGTTCTTC,CASSLGGESGSNEQFF
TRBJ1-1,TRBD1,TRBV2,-,TGTGCCAGCATTCGAGACAGGGGGCCCTTAAACACTGAAGCTTTCTTT,CASIRDRGPLNTEAFF
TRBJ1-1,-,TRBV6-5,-,TGTGCCAGCAGTTACTCCGAGGTAGGAGGGAACACTGAAGCTTTCTTT,CASSYSEVGGNTEAFF
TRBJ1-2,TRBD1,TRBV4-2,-,TGTGCCAGCAGCCAAGACAGCACCGGGACAGGGGGCGCCGGCTATGGCTACACCTTC,CASSQDSTGTGGAGYGYTF
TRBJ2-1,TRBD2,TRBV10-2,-,TGCGCCAGCAGTGAGGGCGGGGGGACTTACAATGAGCAGTTCTTC,CASSEGGGTYNEQFF
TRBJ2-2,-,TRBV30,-,TGTGCCTGGAGCCTCCAGATGGCCACCGGGGAGCTGTTTTTT,CAWSLQMATGELFF
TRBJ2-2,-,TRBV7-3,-,TGTGCCAGCAGCTCCTCGGGCACCGGGGAGCTGTTTTTT,CASSSSGTGELFF
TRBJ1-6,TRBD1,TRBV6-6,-,TGTGCCAGCAGTGTGGACAGGGAGAGTTCACCCCTCCACTTT,CASSVDRESSPLHF
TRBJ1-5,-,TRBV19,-,TGTGCCAGTAGTTTCGGGACATCTCCTAGCAATCAGCCCCAGCATTTT,CASSFGTSPSNQPQHF
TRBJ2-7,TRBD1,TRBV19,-,TGTGCCAGTAGTAAGACAGGGGAATCCTTCGGCGAGCAGTACTTC,CASSKTGESFGEQYF
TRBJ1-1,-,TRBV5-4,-,TGTGCCAGCAGCCCTAGAGGGAGGGGTGAAGCTTTCTTT,CASSPRGRGEAFF
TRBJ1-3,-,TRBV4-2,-,TGTGCCAGCACCCCTAGCTCTGGAAACACCATATATTTT,CASTPSSGNTIYF
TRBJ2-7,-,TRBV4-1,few,TGCGCCAGCAGCCAAGGTGGGAGAGCAGGCGACGAGCAGTACTTC,CASSQGGRAGDEQYF
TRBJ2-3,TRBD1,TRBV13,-,TGTGCCAGCAGCCCCGGACAGGGGGCAGATACGCAGTATTTT,CASSPGQGADTQYF
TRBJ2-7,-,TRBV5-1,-,TGCGCCAGCAGCTTGGTGGGCCGGAACCAGGGCAACTACGAGCAGTACTTC,CASSLVGRNQGNYEQYF
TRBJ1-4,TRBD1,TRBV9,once,TGTGCCAGCAGCGACAGGGGAAGTCTTGGTGAAAAACTGTTTTTT,CASSDRGSLGEKLFF
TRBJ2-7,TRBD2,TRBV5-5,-,TGTGCCAGCAGCTTGGCCGGGACTAGCGGGAGTGTAGGCTACGAGCAGTACTTC,CASSLAGTSGSVGYEQYF
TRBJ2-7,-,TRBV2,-,TGTGCCAGCAGTGAAGTTCCATCGGGCGGGTCTACCTACGAGCAGTACTTC,CASSEVPSGGSTYEQYF
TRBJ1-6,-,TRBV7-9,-,TGTTCCAGCAGCAACCCCCCCCCGGGGACCCTCCACTTT,CSSSNPPPGTLHF
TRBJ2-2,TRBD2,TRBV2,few,TGTGCCAGCCTACGGGGGGAGAACACCGGGGAGCTGTTTTTT,CASLRGENTGELFF
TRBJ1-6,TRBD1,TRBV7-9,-,TGTTCCAGCAGCTTAGCCTCCAAGACAGGGGATAATTCACCCCTCCACTTT,CSSSLASKTGDNSPLHF
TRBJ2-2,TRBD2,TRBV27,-,TGTGCCAGCTACGTGGGACTAGCGGGAGGGCGGACGTACGGGGAGCTGTTTTTT,CASYVGLAGGRTYGELFF
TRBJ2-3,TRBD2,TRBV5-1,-,TGCGCCAGCAGCTTGGGCTGGACTAGCGGGGGCACAGATACGCAGTATTTT,CASSLGWTSGGTDTQYF
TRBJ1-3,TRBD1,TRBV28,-,TGTGCCAGCAGGGACGGACAGGAGGGTTTGTCTGGAAACACCATATATTTT,CASRDGQEGLSGNTIYF
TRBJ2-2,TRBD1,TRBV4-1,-,TGCGCCAGCAGCCAAGGGGGCCAGGGGGCTTTGGAGCTGTTTTTT,CASSQGGQGALELFF
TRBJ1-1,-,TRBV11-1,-,TGTGCCAGCAGCCTCCGGCCCCGGAGCGGTGGAGCTTTCTTT,CASSLRPRSGGAFF
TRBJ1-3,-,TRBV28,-,TGTGCCAGCAGCCCGCTCTCCGGGGGTGGAAACACCATATATTTT,CASSPLSGGGNTIYF
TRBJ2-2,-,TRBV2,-,TGTGCCAGCAGGAAACAGGACGGGGAGCTGTTTTTT,CASRKQDGELFF
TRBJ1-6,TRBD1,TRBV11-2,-,TGTGCCAGCAGCTTAGTACGGGGACAGACAAGGATTTCACCCCTCCACTTT,CASSLVRGQTRISPLHF
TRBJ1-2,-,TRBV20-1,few,TGCAGTGCGTCAGGTGAATATGGCTACACCTTC,CSASGEYGYTF
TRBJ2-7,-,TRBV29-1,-,TGCAGCGTTCAGGCGGGGCGGTCTGGCGCCTACGAGCAGTACTTC,CSVQAGRSGAYEQYF
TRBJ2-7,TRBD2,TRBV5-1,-,TGCGCCAGCAGCTTGAGGACTAGCGGGAGTGAGCAGTACTTC,CASSLRTSGSEQYF
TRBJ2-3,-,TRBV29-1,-,TGCAGCGTTTCCCCCTCTTTAGATTATGAACCCGCTACGCAGTATTTT,CSVSPSLDYEPATQYF
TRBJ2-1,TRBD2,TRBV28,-,TGTGCCAGCAGTGGAACTAGCGTCGCCTACAATGAGCAGTTCTTC,CASSGTSVAYNEQFF
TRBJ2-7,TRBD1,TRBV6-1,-,TGTGCCAGCGGCGACAGGGGCGGTCCCTACGAGCAGTACTTC,CASGDRGGPYEQYF
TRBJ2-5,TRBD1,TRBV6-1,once,TGTGCCAGCAGTGGGGGGGGGACAGGGGGGCAAGAGACCCAGTACTTC,CASSGGGTGGQETQYF
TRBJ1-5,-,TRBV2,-,TGTGCCAGCAGTGTAATTAGCAATCAGCCCCAGCATTTT,CASSVISNQPQHF
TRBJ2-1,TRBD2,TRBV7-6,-,TGTGCCAGCAGCACTCCGGGACTAGCGGCAAGCAATGAGCAGTTCTTC,CASSTPGLAASNEQFF
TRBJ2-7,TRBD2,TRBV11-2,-,TGTGCCAGCAGCTTAGCTCTAGGACTAGCGAAGTACGAGCAGTACTTC,CASSLALGLAKYEQYF
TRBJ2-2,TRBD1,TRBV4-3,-,TGCGCCAGCAGCCAAGTTGTGCGACAGGGGGCTTCCACCGGGGAGCTGTTTTTT,CASSQVVRQGASTGELFF